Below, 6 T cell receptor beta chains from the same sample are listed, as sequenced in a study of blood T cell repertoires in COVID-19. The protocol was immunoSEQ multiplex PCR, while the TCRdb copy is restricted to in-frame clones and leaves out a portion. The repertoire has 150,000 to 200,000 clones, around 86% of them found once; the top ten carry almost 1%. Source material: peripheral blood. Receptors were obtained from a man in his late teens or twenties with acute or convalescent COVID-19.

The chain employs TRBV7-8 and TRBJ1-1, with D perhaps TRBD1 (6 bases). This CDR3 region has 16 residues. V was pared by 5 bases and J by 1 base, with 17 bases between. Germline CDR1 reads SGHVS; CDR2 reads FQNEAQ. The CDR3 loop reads CASSTSGQASNTEAFF. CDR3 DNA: TGTGCCAGCAGCACTTCGGGACAAGCATCGAACACTGAAGCTTTCTTT. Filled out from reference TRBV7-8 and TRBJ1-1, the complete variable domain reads GAGVSQSPRYKVAKRGQDVALRCDPISGHVSLFWYQQALGQGPEFLTYFQNEAQLDKSGLPSDRFFAERPEGSVSTLKIQRTQQEDSAVYLCASSTSGQASNTEAFFGQGTRLTVV.

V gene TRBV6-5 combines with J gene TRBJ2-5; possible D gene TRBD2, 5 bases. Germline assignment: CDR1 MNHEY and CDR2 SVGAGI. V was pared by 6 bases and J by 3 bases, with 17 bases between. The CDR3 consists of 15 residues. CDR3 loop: CASSPRGWGEETQYF. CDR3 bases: TGTGCCAGCAGCCCACGAGGTTGGGGAGAAGAGACCCAGTACTTC.

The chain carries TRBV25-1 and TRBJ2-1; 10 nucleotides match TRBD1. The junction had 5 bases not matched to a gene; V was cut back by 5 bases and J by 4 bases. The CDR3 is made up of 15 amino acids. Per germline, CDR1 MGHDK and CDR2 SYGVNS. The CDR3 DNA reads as TGTGCCAGCAGTTCCGGACAGGGGGATTACAATGAGCAGTTCTTC. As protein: CASSSGQGDYNEQFF.

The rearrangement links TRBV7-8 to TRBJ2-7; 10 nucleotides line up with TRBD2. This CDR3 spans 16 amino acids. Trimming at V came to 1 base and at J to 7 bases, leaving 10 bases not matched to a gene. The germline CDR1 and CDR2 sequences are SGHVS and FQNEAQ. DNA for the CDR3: TGTGCCAGCAGCTTAGGGCCTGCGGGACTAGCGAGAGAGCAGTACTTC. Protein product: CASSLGPAGLAREQYF.

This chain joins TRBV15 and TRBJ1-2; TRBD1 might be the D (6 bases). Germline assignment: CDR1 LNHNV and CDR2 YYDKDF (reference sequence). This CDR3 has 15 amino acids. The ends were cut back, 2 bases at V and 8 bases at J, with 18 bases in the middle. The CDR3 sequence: CATSRFGRDTEGYTF. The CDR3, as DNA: TGTGCCACCAGCAGATTCGGCCGGGACACAGAGGGCTACACCTTC.

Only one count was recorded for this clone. The CDR3 DNA reads TGCAGCGTAAACGGACTAGCGGGGGGTTCCTACAATGAGCAGTTCTTC. It codes for CSVNGLAGGSYNEQFF. This chain joins TRBV29-1 and TRBJ2-1; 14 nucleotides match TRBD2. The CDR3 extends over 16 amino acids. V shed 6 bases and J 1 base; nucleotides not matched to a gene: 5. In germline, CDR1 is SQVTM, CDR2 ANQGSEA.